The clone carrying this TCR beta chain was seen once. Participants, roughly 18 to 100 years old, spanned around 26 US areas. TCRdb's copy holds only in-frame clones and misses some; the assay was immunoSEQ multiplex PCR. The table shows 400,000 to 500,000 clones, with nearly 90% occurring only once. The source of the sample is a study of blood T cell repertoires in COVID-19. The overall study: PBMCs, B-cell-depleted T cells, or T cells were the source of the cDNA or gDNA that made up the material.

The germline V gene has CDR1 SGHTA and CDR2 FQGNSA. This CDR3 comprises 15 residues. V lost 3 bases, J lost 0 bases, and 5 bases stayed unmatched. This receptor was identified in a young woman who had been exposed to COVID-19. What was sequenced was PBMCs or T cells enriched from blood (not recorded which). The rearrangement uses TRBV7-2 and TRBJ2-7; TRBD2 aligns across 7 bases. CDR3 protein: CASSLWLAASYEQYF. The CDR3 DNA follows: TGTGCCAGCAGCTTGTGGCTAGCGGCCTCCTACGAGCAGTACTTC.